Listed here are 17 T cell receptor beta chains from one sample, sequenced in a study of shared clonotypes between healthy human individuals. Selected positively for CCR7 and CD45RO-negative, naive CD8 cells excluded terminally differentiated effector memory CD45RA+ cells. Clones were sequenced by immunoSEQ multiplex PCR, and TCRdb holds only the in-frame ones, with some missing. The data hold 2 million to 2.5 million clones, with roughly 91% observed a single time. Material: naive CD8+ T cells from PBMCs. The receptors here all came from a man aged 18 to 29 in good health. Some clones in this sample may be carry-over from other donors' samples.

A single count supports this clone. The rearrangement uses TRBV4-1 and TRBJ2-7; D is unclear. The germline V gene encodes CDR1 MGHRA and CDR2 YSYEKL. This CDR3 is 13 amino acids long. V was cut by 5 bases and J by 3 bases, with 11 bases left in between. CDR3 sequence: CASSFRIDYEQYF. The CDR3 DNA sequence: TGCGCCAGCAGCTTTAGGATTGACTACGAGCAGTACTTC.

The gene calls are TRBV6-4 and TRBJ2-1, with 10 bases aligning to TRBD2. The V segment lost 2 bases and the J segment 4 bases; nucleotides outside the gene matches: 5. This CDR3 comprises 16 residues. Germline V gene data show CDR1 as MRHNA and CDR2 as SNTAGT. CDR3 nucleotides: TGTGCCAGCAGTGACAAAGCGGGAGGGTTATACAATGAGCAGTTCTTC. Translated, it gives CASSDKAGGLYNEQFF.

This clone was seen only once. The chain recombines TRBV7-9 with TRBJ1-5; 8 bases are shared with TRBD1. The CDR3 extends over 15 amino acids. Germline CDR1 is SEHNR and CDR2 is FQNEAQ (reference sequence). V gave up 5 bases and J gave up 6 bases; unmatched junction bases: 9. CDR3 loop: CASSPGQGRSQPQHF. The CDR3 DNA reads TGTGCCAGCAGCCCCGGACAGGGAAGATCTCAGCCCCAGCATTTT.

The chain couples TRBV27 to TRBJ1-1; D unresolved. The CDR3 totals 11 residues. Trimming cost V 7 bases and J 8 bases, with 11 bases left between them. Per germline, CDR1 MNHEY and CDR2 SMNVEV (reference sequence). In DNA form, the CDR3 reads TGTGCCAGCATTTGGGGAGACGAAGCTTTCTTT. This gives the protein CASIWGDEAFF.

This clone showed up just once. The chain couples TRBV27 to TRBJ2-2; 14 nucleotides match TRBD2. The CDR3 runs 17 residues. Germline V gene sequence: CDR1 MNHEY, CDR2 SMNVEV (reference sequence). The V gene end was trimmed by 4 bases and the J gene end by 7 bases; junction bases not matched to a gene: 8. The CDR3: CASSSRTSGRIGGELFF. For the CDR3, the DNA is TGTGCCAGCAGTTCCCGGACTAGCGGGAGGATAGGCGGGGAGCTGTTTTTT.

Notes on this clone: A read error may be the cause here, since a much bigger clone is one base away. Other nucleotide sequences from this sample produce the same CDR3. This chain links TRBV5-6 with TRBJ1-1; D is unresolved. The CDR3 length is 12 residues. The V end was cut by 2 bases, the J end by 1 base, with 3 bases between. Germline CDR1 is SGHDT and CDR2 is YYEEEE. CDR3 loop: CASSFGNTEAFF. The CDR3 DNA sequence: TGTGCCAGCAGCTTCGGGAACACTGAAGCTTTCTTT.

V usage is TRBV5-4 and J usage is TRBJ2-5, with a possible D match to TRBD1 (6 bases). Germline values: CDR1 SGHNT, CDR2 YYREEE (reference sequence). The CDR3 loop spans 17 amino acids. V was shortened by 3 bases and J by 2 bases, with 20 bases between the two germline ends. DNA for the CDR3: TGTGCCAGCAGCTGGGGGCTGGAGCGGCAAGATCAAGAGACCCAGTACTTC. Translated: CASSWGLERQDQETQYF.

The genes are TRBV7-2 and TRBJ1-3, with unresolved D. This CDR3 comprises 14 residues. CDR1 and CDR2 from the germline V gene are SGHTA and FQGNSA. V lost 3 bases and J 0 bases, leaving 6 bases between the germline ends. CDR3 DNA sequence: TGTGCCAGCAGCTTTGCAGTCTCTGGAAACACCATATATTTT. Translation: CASSFAVSGNTIYF.

The CDR3 sequence: CATHGMNTEAFF. In DNA form, the CDR3 reads TGTGCCACCCATGGTATGAACACTGAAGCTTTCTTT. The chain couples TRBV27 to TRBJ1-1, with no clear D. The V end lost 10 bases, the J end lost 0 bases, and 9 bases lay between the germline ends. Looked up from germline, CDR1 is MNHEY and CDR2 is SMNVEV (reference sequence). The CDR3 runs to 12 residues.

This chain joins TRBV28 and TRBJ1-5, with D perhaps TRBD1 (5 bases). V dropped 6 bases and J dropped 0 bases, with 12 bases sitting between them. The CDR3 has 15 residues. From germline, CDR1 is MDHEN and CDR2 SYDVKM. This CDR3 reads CASSPMGLSNQPQHF. CDR3 sequence (DNA): TGTGCCAGCAGCCCCATGGGACTTAGCAATCAGCCCCAGCATTTT.

This clone was observed a single time. This chain connects TRBV9 to TRBJ2-6; the D gene is possibly TRBD1 (5 bases). The CDR3 is made up of 17 amino acids. Germline CDR1 is SGDLS and CDR2 is YYNGEE. Trimming left V 0 bases short and J 4 bases short, with 14 bases between. CDR3 nucleotide sequence: TGTGCCAGCAGCGTAGGGGGTTACAGGCCCGGGGCCAACGTCCTGACTTTC. It yields the protein CASSVGGYRPGANVLTF.

The chain has TRBV27 and TRBJ1-1; a possible D gene is TRBD1 (5 bases). V lost 10 bases and J 7 bases, leaving 16 bases between the germline ends. Germline-derived CDR1 and CDR2 are MNHEY and SMNVEV (reference sequence). This CDR3 is 12 amino acids long. The CDR3 loop is CATRGGTFEAFF. CDR3 nucleotides: TGTGCCACCCGGGGGGGAACGTTTGAAGCTTTCTTT.

The chain is built from TRBV10-3 and TRBJ1-5; 7 bases fit TRBD1. Germline V CDR1 and CDR2: ENHRY, SYGVKD. The junction had 7 bases not matched to a gene; V was cut back by 6 bases and J by 5 bases. This CDR3 is 14 amino acids long. In nucleotides, the CDR3 is TGTGCCATCAGGAGAGAGGGGGCCGATCAGCCCCAGCATTTT. Translating it yields CAIRREGADQPQHF.

The CDR3 sequence is CASSLAAEQFF. As DNA, the CDR3 is TGTGCCAGCAGTTTGGCTGCCGAGCAGTTCTTC. The chain joins TRBV27 to TRBJ2-1; unclear D gene. The germline V and J ends were trimmed by 3 bases and 10 bases, with 7 bases remaining between them. Germline loops: CDR1 MNHEY, CDR2 SMNVEV (reference sequence). CDR3 length equals 11 residues.

The V call is TRBV9, the J call TRBJ2-3, with 10 bases lining up with TRBD1. The CDR3 runs 15 residues. Trimming removed 3 bases from V and 4 bases from J; junction bases left unmatched: 5. Germline-derived CDR1 and CDR2 are SGDLS and YYNGEE. The CDR3 region is CASSGRDRGPDTQYF. In nucleotides, the CDR3 is TGTGCCAGCAGCGGGCGGGACAGGGGTCCAGATACGCAGTATTTT.

This chain links TRBV7-2 with TRBJ2-1; 14 nucleotides match TRBD2. The CDR3 contains 16 residues. V shed 5 bases and J 7 bases; nucleotides not matched to a gene: 7. Germline-derived CDR1 and CDR2 are SGHTA and FQGNSA. In nucleotides, the CDR3 is TGTGCCAGCAGCCCAGGGACTAGCGGGAGAATTAATGAGCAGTTCTTC. Its translation is CASSPGTSGRINEQFF.

The chain employs TRBV5-8 and TRBJ1-3, with D uncertain. The CDR3 length is 15 residues. The ends were cut back, 0 bases at V and 0 bases at J, with 7 bases in the middle. Germline CDR1 and CDR2: SGHTS and YDEGEE. CDR3 sequence reads: CASSLEPDSGNTIYF. The CDR3 coding sequence is TGTGCCAGCAGCTTGGAACCCGACTCTGGAAACACCATATATTTT.